Each of the 16 T cell receptor beta chains below was sequenced from the same sample in a study of monozygotic twins with inflammatory bowel disease. TCRdb reprocessed the 5' RACE reads, with one entry per CDR3 protein and no DNA. The table counts around 450,000 distinct CDR3 sequences; 2.4% lies in the top ten. Sample: blood. The source of these receptors is a human donor with ulcerative colitis or Crohn's disease, or a healthy co-twin of an affected twin (not recorded which).

This rearrangement joins TRBV7-9 to TRBJ2-1; the D gene TCRdb calls, TRBD1, cannot be checked with no DNA. The CDR3 is 13 residues long. CDR1 and CDR2 (germline): SEHNR, FQNEAQ (reference sequence). The CDR3 sequence: CASSPPGADEQFF.

The chain uses TRBV3-1 and TRBJ1-6. The germline gives CDR1 LGHDT, CDR2 YNNKEL (reference sequence). This CDR3 spans 14 amino acids. The CDR3 sequence: CASSQLYSNSPLHF.

V gene TRBV5-4 combines with J gene TRBJ2-1; TCRdb's D call, TRBD2, is unchecked because there is no DNA. The CDR3 sequence is 15 residues long. Germline V gene lookup returns CDR1 SGHNT and CDR2 YYREEE (reference sequence). This CDR3 is CASSFSTSWNNEQFF.

The chain recombines TRBV3-1 with TRBJ2-5; the D call of TRBD2 rests on TCRdb alone, since no DNA is present to check it. The CDR3 totals 15 residues. The germline gives CDR1 LGHDT, CDR2 YNNKEL (reference sequence). The CDR3 sequence is CASSQGEGPALTQYF.

This CDR3 is CASSSGLAGFDEQFF. The chain links TRBV7-2 to TRBJ2-1; TCRdb outputs TRBD2, but without DNA this stays unchecked. The CDR3 is made up of 15 amino acids. Germline V gene lookup returns CDR1 SGHTA and CDR2 FQGNSA.

The chain combines TRBV20-1 with TRBJ2-7; TCRdb calls TRBD1, which cannot be checked without DNA. Germline loops: CDR1 DFQATT, CDR2 SNEGSKA (reference sequence). The CDR3 runs 12 residues. This CDR3 reads CSASRDHYEQYF.

V and J are TRBV6-1 and TRBJ1-2; TCRdb designates TRBD1, a call that cannot be tested without DNA. The CDR3 is 14 residues long. Germline CDR1 is MNHNS and CDR2 is SASEGT. CDR3 in amino acids: CASRKQTGGYGYTF.

The chain employs TRBV12-3 or TRBV12-4 and TRBJ2-1. CDR3 size: 15 residues. CDR3 in amino acids: CASSPKLEAGDEQFF.

The CDR3: CASSDLVDTQYF. The chain is built from TRBV25-1 and TRBJ2-3. The CDR3 length is 12 residues. Germline loops: CDR1 MGHDK, CDR2 SYGVNS. Using reference TRBV25-1 and TRBJ2-3 for the parts outside the CDR3, the full variable domain is EADIYQTPRYLVIGTGKKITLECSQTMGHDKMYWYQQDPGMELHLIHYSYGVNSTEKGDLSSESTVSRIRTEHFPLTLESARPSHTSQYLCASSDLVDTQYFGPGTRLTVL.

The chain employs TRBV6-1 and TRBJ2-5. The CDR3 runs 12 residues. The germline gives CDR1 MNHNS, CDR2 SASEGT. CDR3 protein: CASSRGGETQYF.

This chain connects TRBV7-6 to TRBJ1-1; TCRdb indicates TRBD1, and absent DNA this call remains unverified. Germline values: CDR1 SGHVS, CDR2 FNYEAQ. The CDR3 covers 18 residues. The CDR3 protein is CASSLEARQGVGNTEAFF. Drawing the rest from reference TRBV7-6 and TRBJ1-1, the complete variable domain is GAGVSQSPRYKVTKRGQDVALRCDPISGHVSLYWYRQALGQGPEFLTYFNYEAQQDKSGLPNDRFSAERPEGSISTLTIQRTEQRDSAMYRCASSLEARQGVGNTEAFFGQGTRLTVV.

The chain links TRBV6-5 to TRBJ1-2; TCRdb's D gene call, TRBD1, goes unchecked for lack of DNA. Germline CDR1 is MNHEY and CDR2 is SVGAGI. CDR3 length: 16 residues. CDR3 protein: CASSYAGQGRDYGYTF.

The chain has TRBV6-2 or TRBV6-3 and TRBJ2-7; the D call from TCRdb, TRBD2, cannot be confirmed without DNA. The CDR3 is made up of 16 amino acids. CDR1 and CDR2 (germline): MNHEY, SVGEGT. CDR3 amino acids: CASSYLPGAGGLEQYF.

This rearrangement joins TRBV28 to TRBJ2-1; the TCRdb D gene call, TRBD1, has no DNA to confirm it. Germline CDR1 is MDHEN and CDR2 is SYDVKM. This CDR3 has 13 amino acids. The CDR3 sequence: CASTPGGHNKQFF.

The CDR3 protein is CASSPSLAEQYF. The chain couples TRBV5-4 to TRBJ2-7; TCRdb returns TRBD1, unconfirmable since there is no DNA. CDR3 size: 12 residues. CDR1 is SGHNT and CDR2 is YYREEE in the germline V gene (reference sequence).

The chain links TRBV7-2 to TRBJ2-7; the D call of TRBD1 rests on TCRdb alone, since no DNA is present to check it. Germline V gene sequence: CDR1 SGHTA, CDR2 FQGNSA. This CDR3 has 15 amino acids. CDR3 protein: CASSLRGQGLYEQYF.